Listed below are T cell receptor beta chains from one sample, sequenced in a study of blood T cell repertoires in COVID-19. Assay: immunoSEQ multiplex PCR; the TCRdb copy retains only in-frame clones and omits some. Here the sample spans about 81,000 clones, roughly 90% being singletons. Input material: peripheral blood. Source of these receptors: an older man with active or convalescent COVID-19. CDR3s include the opening cysteine and the closing phenylalanine or tryptophan. A D gene is named only where the DNA matches it firmly. Clone size is not always given. Where it is, it says once, few, many or a class for expanded clones.

- | TRBJ2-7 | TRBV7-3 | TRBD2 | CASSPAWGGEQYF | TGTGCCAGCAGCCCAGCGTGGGGGGGCGAGCAGTACTTC
- | TRBJ2-7 | TRBV6-5 | - | CASSYQGPGTYEQYF | TGTGCCAGCAGTTACCAGGGGCCGGGGACCTACGAGCAGTACTTC
- | TRBJ1-2 | TRBV5-6 | TRBD1 | CASSELGQGDYYGYTF | TGTGCCAGCAGCGAATTGGGACAGGGTGATTACTATGGCTACACCTTC
few | TRBJ1-4 | TRBV4-3 | TRBD1 | CASSQDRGQSHEKLFF | TGCGCCAGCAGCCAAGACAGGGGGCAGTCCCACGAAAAACTGTTTTTT
- | TRBJ2-7 | TRBV5-1 | - | CASSLGPGGGGSYEQYF | TGCGCCAGCAGCTTGGGCCCCGGGGGCGGGGGTTCCTACGAGCAGTACTTC
- | TRBJ2-7 | TRBV6-2/TRBV6-3 | - | CASSYRDISYEQYF | TGTGCCAGCAGTTACCGGGACATCTCCTACGAGCAGTACTTC
- | TRBJ2-4 | TRBV7-9 | TRBD1 | CASSSQGALAKNIQYF | TGTGCCAGCAGCTCACAGGGGGCCCTAGCCAAAAACATTCAGTACTTC
- | TRBJ1-1 | TRBV18 | TRBD1 | CASSYRGNTEAFF | TGTGCCAGCTCATACAGGGGGAACACTGAAGCTTTCTTT
- | TRBJ1-1 | TRBV7-9 | - | CASSLESGRDEAFF | TGTGCCAGCAGCTTAGAATCTGGGAGGGATGAAGCTTTCTTT
- | TRBJ1-2 | TRBV6-5 | TRBD1 | CASSTTGPDGYTF | TGTGCCAGCAGCACGACAGGGCCGGATGGCTACACCTTC
- | TRBJ2-1 | TRBV4-3 | TRBD2 | CASSPGGVLLHEQFF | TGCGCCAGCAGCCCCGGGGGGGTGCTCCTTCATGAGCAGTTCTTC
- | TRBJ1-2 | TRBV6-6 | - | CASSSQVWPDYGYTF | TGTGCCAGCAGTTCACAGGTCTGGCCCGACTATGGCTACACCTTC
- | TRBJ1-2 | TRBV19 | TRBD1 | CASSINLDRGNYGYTF | TGTGCCAGTAGTATAAATCTGGACAGGGGGAACTATGGCTACACCTTC
- | TRBJ2-7 | TRBV9 | TRBD2 | CASSSRLASPSYEQYF | TGTGCCAGCAGCTCAAGACTAGCCTCTCCCTCCTACGAGCAGTACTTC
- | TRBJ2-7 | TRBV24-1 | - | CATRGSLDEQYF | TGTGCCACCAGGGGTAGCCTCGACGAGCAGTACTTC
- | TRBJ1-3 | TRBV3-1/TRBV3-2 | - | CASSLPAGDTIYF | TGTGCCAGCAGCCTTCCCGCGGGCGACACCATATATTTT
few | TRBJ1-5 | TRBV19 | - | CASSTAGPPQHF | TGTGCCAGTAGTACGGCAGGGCCCCCCCAGCATTTT
- | TRBJ2-5 | TRBV9 | TRBD2 | CASSRTSTLSETQYF | TGTGCCAGCAGTCGGACTAGCACGCTCAGTGAGACCCAGTACTTC